This T cell receptor (beta chain) appears in the sequencing data of a study of cytomegalovirus exposure and HLA in healthy donors. Study at large: Early released data had approximately 86 million unique TCRs, all coming from HLA-typed donors.

Study results and caveats: The productive fraction for most TCR beta V segments was about 90% or about 30% in an earlier analysis.

PCR primers comprised 60 Vbeta and 13 Jbeta primers. In the authors' methods: Roughly 73 million unique TCR beta chains, roughly 11 million of them shared, were counted by a later analysis. Assay: immunoSEQ multiplex PCR; the TCRdb copy retains only in-frame clones and omits some. V, J and clone size are those of that table, while D and trimming were read from the DNA. This table holds about 100,000 clones, under 80% found once. This CDR3 is built from 15 residues. V was clipped by 4 bases and J by 4 bases, with 16 bases between them. As concerns this clone: What it binds is not known.

What was sequenced was PBMCs. This TCR was recovered from a man between 40 and 49 years old in good health and CMV-seropositive. The chain carries TRBV23-1 and TRBJ2-5; D is undetermined. TRBV23-1 carries the ORF label, with uncertain function. CDR3 DNA sequence: TGCGCCAGCAGTCCCAGAGATGTGGGCGTAGAGACCCAGTACTTC. Translating gives CASSPRDVGVETQYF.